A selection of T cell receptor beta chains follows, all from one sample in a study of cytomegalovirus exposure and HLA in healthy donors. Profiled with immunoSEQ multiplex PCR; TCRdb holds only in-frame clones, not every one. The table lists roughly 98,000 clones, roughly 85% of them singletons, with 3.9% in the top ten. Sample: PBMCs. The receptors derive from a woman between 25 and 40 years old in good health and CMV-seronegative. Both conserved end residues are part of each CDR3. Each record gives: CDR3 DNA, CDR3 protein, clone size, J gene, D gene, V gene. The D gene is left open where the match is weak. Some rows mark clone size as missing; the rest say once, few, many or name a class of expanded clone.

CDR3 DNA: TGTGCCAGCGGTTCAAGGGGCAGGGCAAATATCCACGAGCAGTACTTC; CDR3 protein: CASGSRGRANIHEQYF; clone size: -; J gene: TRBJ2-7; D gene: -; V gene: TRBV6-5
CDR3 DNA: TGTGCCAGCAGCATCATCGGACTAGCTAAGAATGAGCAGTTCTTC; CDR3 protein: CASSIIGLAKNEQFF; clone size: -; J gene: TRBJ2-1; D gene: TRBD2; V gene: TRBV7-6
CDR3 DNA: TGTGCCAGCAGTTTTTCGCAGGGCCCCTACGAGCAGTACTTC; CDR3 protein: CASSFSQGPYEQYF; clone size: -; J gene: TRBJ2-7; D gene: -; V gene: TRBV27
CDR3 DNA: TGCGCCAGCAGCTCGACAGGGGTGGGGGAGCTGTTTTTT; CDR3 protein: CASSSTGVGELFF; clone size: -; J gene: TRBJ2-2; D gene: TRBD1; V gene: TRBV5-1
CDR3 DNA: TGTGCCAGCAGCCTGATTGGGGGGAATGAGCAGTTCTTC; CDR3 protein: CASSLIGGNEQFF; clone size: -; J gene: TRBJ2-1; D gene: -; V gene: TRBV7-3
CDR3 DNA: TGTGCCAGCAGCGCCAGACAGACTAGCGATGAGCAGTTCTTC; CDR3 protein: CASSARQTSDEQFF; clone size: -; J gene: TRBJ2-1; D gene: TRBD2; V gene: TRBV11-2
CDR3 DNA: TGTGCCAGCAGCCCAGGGGGTAGCTCCTACAATGAGCAGTTCTTC; CDR3 protein: CASSPGGSSYNEQFF; clone size: -; J gene: TRBJ2-1; D gene: TRBD1; V gene: TRBV7-3
CDR3 DNA: TGTGCCAGCAGCGCCGGACAGGGTTCCCCGGCGGCTTATGGCTACACCTTC; CDR3 protein: CASSAGQGSPAAYGYTF; clone size: few; J gene: TRBJ1-2; D gene: TRBD1; V gene: TRBV9
CDR3 DNA: TGTGCCAGCAGTTCAGGGTTGGGCCGTGGCTACACCTTC; CDR3 protein: CASSSGLGRGYTF; clone size: -; J gene: TRBJ1-2; D gene: -; V gene: TRBV27
CDR3 DNA: TGTGCCACCACCCTTATAGCGGGAGTCGGGCCCCATGAGCAGTTCTTC; CDR3 protein: CATTLIAGVGPHEQFF; clone size: -; J gene: TRBJ2-1; D gene: TRBD2; V gene: TRBV10-3
CDR3 DNA: TGTGCCAGCAGTTTCAGGGCTCTGCACGAGCAGTACTTC; CDR3 protein: CASSFRALHEQYF; clone size: -; J gene: TRBJ2-7; D gene: -; V gene: TRBV27
CDR3 DNA: TGTGCCAGCAGCGTCTATCTAGCGGATCACACAGATACGCAGTATTTT; CDR3 protein: CASSVYLADHTDTQYF; clone size: -; J gene: TRBJ2-3; D gene: TRBD2; V gene: TRBV9
CDR3 DNA: TGTGCCAGCAGCACTGAAGCATCTGACGAGCAGTACTTC; CDR3 protein: CASSTEASDEQYF; clone size: -; J gene: TRBJ2-7; D gene: -; V gene: TRBV6-5
CDR3 DNA: TGTGCCAGCAGCGTAGCGGGCGGGGGGAGAGATACGCAGTATTTT; CDR3 protein: CASSVAGGGRDTQYF; clone size: -; J gene: TRBJ2-3; D gene: TRBD2; V gene: TRBV9
CDR3 DNA: TGTGCCAGCAGCTTGTGGGGGGGACCCGGGGAGCTGTTTTTT; CDR3 protein: CASSLWGGPGELFF; clone size: -; J gene: TRBJ2-2; D gene: TRBD2; V gene: TRBV5-8
CDR3 DNA: TGTGCCAGCAGCTTATGGTCCCACTACACAGATACGCAGTATTTT; CDR3 protein: CASSLWSHYTDTQYF; clone size: -; J gene: TRBJ2-3; D gene: -; V gene: TRBV7-6
CDR3 DNA: TGTGCCAGCAGCTTTGGCACGACTAGCGGAAGACCCTACAATGAGCAGTTCTTC; CDR3 protein: CASSFGTTSGRPYNEQFF; clone size: -; J gene: TRBJ2-1; D gene: TRBD2; V gene: TRBV5-6
CDR3 DNA: TGTGCCAGCAGCTTAGTCTCTGCGGGGACTTTTAGCGGAGATACGCAGTATTTT; CDR3 protein: CASSLVSAGTFSGDTQYF; clone size: -; J gene: TRBJ2-3; D gene: -; V gene: TRBV7-6
CDR3 DNA: TGTGCCAGCGCATCGACAGGGGGTGACACTGAAGCTTTCTTT; CDR3 protein: CASASTGGDTEAFF; clone size: -; J gene: TRBJ1-1; D gene: TRBD1; V gene: TRBV18
CDR3 DNA: TGTGCCAGCAGCTGGAGCGGGGGGTTTAGCACAGATACGCAGTATTTT; CDR3 protein: CASSWSGGFSTDTQYF; clone size: -; J gene: TRBJ2-3; D gene: TRBD2; V gene: TRBV7-9
CDR3 DNA: TGCGCCAGCACCTACGGAGCGGAGGTGATCTATGGCTACACCTTC; CDR3 protein: CASTYGAEVIYGYTF; clone size: -; J gene: TRBJ1-2; D gene: -; V gene: TRBV5-1
CDR3 DNA: TGTGCCAGTAAGGGTTACGGACAGGGGCGATATCAGCCCCAGCATTTT; CDR3 protein: CASKGYGQGRYQPQHF; clone size: -; J gene: TRBJ1-5; D gene: TRBD1; V gene: TRBV19
CDR3 DNA: TGTGCCAGCTACCCGGGAAACACCGGGGAGCTGTTTTTT; CDR3 protein: CASYPGNTGELFF; clone size: few; J gene: TRBJ2-2; D gene: -; V gene: TRBV2
CDR3 DNA: TGTGCCAGTATTGCCAGTCGAACCCTCACTGAAGCTTTCTTT; CDR3 protein: CASIASRTLTEAFF; clone size: -; J gene: TRBJ1-1; D gene: -; V gene: TRBV19
CDR3 DNA: TGTGCCATCGCAGCGCCCGGGTCAAGAAACACCATATATTTT; CDR3 protein: CAIAAPGSRNTIYF; clone size: -; J gene: TRBJ1-3; D gene: -; V gene: TRBV10-3
CDR3 DNA: TGTGCCAGCTCACCACGCCAGGGTGAAGTCGAAAATAATTCACCCCTCCACTTT; CDR3 protein: CASSPRQGEVENNSPLHF; clone size: -; J gene: TRBJ1-6; D gene: -; V gene: TRBV18
CDR3 DNA: TGTGCCAGCAGCTATAACCAAGAGACCCAGTACTTC; CDR3 protein: CASSYNQETQYF; clone size: -; J gene: TRBJ2-5; D gene: -; V gene: TRBV2
CDR3 DNA: TGTGCCAGCAGTTTACCCGGGACAGCTTATAGCTATGGCTACACCTTC; CDR3 protein: CASSLPGTAYSYGYTF; clone size: -; J gene: TRBJ1-2; D gene: TRBD1; V gene: TRBV28
CDR3 DNA: TGTGCCAGCAGAACCGGGACTAGCGGGACCGGGGAGCTGTTTTTT; CDR3 protein: CASRTGTSGTGELFF; clone size: -; J gene: TRBJ2-2; D gene: TRBD2; V gene: TRBV27
CDR3 DNA: TGCGCCAGCAGCCGGGGACAGGTCCCCGGGGAGCTGTTTTTT; CDR3 protein: CASSRGQVPGELFF; clone size: -; J gene: TRBJ2-2; D gene: TRBD1; V gene: TRBV5-1
CDR3 DNA: TGTGCCAGCCAAGAGATTAATGAAAAACTGTTTTTT; CDR3 protein: CASQEINEKLFF; clone size: few; J gene: TRBJ1-4; D gene: -; V gene: TRBV2
CDR3 DNA: TGTGCCAGCAGCTTGCCAGCGGGAGGGTCTGGGGCCAACGTCCTGACTTTC; CDR3 protein: CASSLPAGGSGANVLTF; clone size: -; J gene: TRBJ2-6; D gene: TRBD2; V gene: TRBV5-4
CDR3 DNA: TGTGCCAGCAGCTTCCCTCTAACTAGCGGGAGGGCATCCTACAATGAGCAGTTCTTC; CDR3 protein: CASSFPLTSGRASYNEQFF; clone size: -; J gene: TRBJ2-1; D gene: TRBD2; V gene: TRBV7-6
CDR3 DNA: TGCGCCAGCAGCCAAGGACCCGGAGCTAACTATGGCTACACCTTC; CDR3 protein: CASSQGPGANYGYTF; clone size: few; J gene: TRBJ1-2; D gene: -; V gene: TRBV4-1
CDR3 DNA: TGTGCCAGCAGTTTCCCTAAGACTAGCGGGGCTGAGCAGTTCTTC; CDR3 protein: CASSFPKTSGAEQFF; clone size: once; J gene: TRBJ2-1; D gene: TRBD2; V gene: TRBV28